This passage covers 12 T cell receptor beta chains from one sample sequenced in a study of blood T cell repertoires in COVID-19. Assay used: immunoSEQ multiplex PCR; TCRdb lists only in-frame clones, some missing. The sample has about 200,000 clones, around 88% seen once; the top ten hold around 4%. The sample taken for sequencing was PBMCs or T cells enriched from blood (not recorded which). The receptor source for this set is a woman under 40 who had been exposed to COVID-19.

In DNA, the CDR3 is TGCGCCAGCAGCCAAGAAGGGGTCGGGACAGTCTACAATGAGCAGTTCTTC. Its protein is CASSQEGVGTVYNEQFF. The chain uses TRBV4-1 and TRBJ2-1, with TRBD1 matching over 7 bases. This CDR3 region has 17 residues. The germline gives CDR1 MGHRA, CDR2 YSYEKL. The V and J ends lost 0 bases and 3 bases, in that order; junction bases with no gene match: 8.

V and J are TRBV12-3 or TRBV12-4 and TRBJ1-2; no clear D. V lost 2 bases and J 0 bases, leaving 4 bases between the germline ends. The CDR3 length is 13 residues. The CDR3 nucleotides are TGTGCCAGCAGTTTACAATCTAACTATGGCTACACCTTC. Translating gives CASSLQSNYGYTF.

V and J are TRBV19 and TRBJ1-4, with unresolved D. The ends were cut back, 5 bases at V and 7 bases at J, with 14 bases in the middle. The CDR3 covers 14 residues. Germline CDR1 is LNHDA and CDR2 is SQIVND (reference sequence). CDR3 residues: CASSAPRGAEKLFF. The CDR3 DNA reads TGTGCCAGTAGTGCCCCCCGGGGAGCTGAAAAACTGTTTTTT.

The J gene is TRBJ1-2, the V gene TRBV5-1; D is unclear. The CDR3 is made up of 14 amino acids. CDR1 SGHRS and CDR2 YFSETQ come from the germline V gene. The V end lost 4 bases, the J end lost 8 bases, and 18 bases lay between the germline ends. CDR3 DNA: TGCGCCAGCAGCCCCGGGGTAGGGCCCGTGGGCTACACCTTC. Protein product: CASSPGVGPVGYTF.

The chain employs TRBV7-2 and TRBJ1-2; maybe TRBD1 (6 bases). CDR1 is SGHTA, CDR2 FQGNSA, per germline. Trimming cost V 5 bases and J 12 bases, with 13 bases left between them. This CDR3 region has 11 residues. Here the CDR3 reads CASSPTGTHTF. The CDR3 bases are TGTGCCAGCAGCCCAACAGGGACCCACACCTTC.

The chain combines TRBV6-5 with TRBJ1-5; unclear D gene. In germline, CDR1 is MNHEY, CDR2 SVGAGI. V was pared by 9 bases and J by 0 bases, with 15 bases between. The CDR3 consists of 15 residues. This CDR3 is CASSPGKNSNQPQHF. The DNA of the CDR3 is TGTGCCAGTTCCCCGGGGAAAAATAGCAATCAGCCCCAGCATTTT.

The chain couples TRBV29-1 to TRBJ2-5; a possible D gene is TRBD1 (6 bases). Looked up from germline, CDR1 is SQVTM and CDR2 is ANQGSEA. The CDR3 length is 13 residues. Trimming removed 4 bases at V and 6 bases at J, with 15 bases between. As DNA, the CDR3 is TGCAGCGTTGTGGGCAGGGGCCTTCAGACCCAGTACTTC. Protein: CSVVGRGLQTQYF.

In this sample, this clone turned up once. V usage is TRBV10-1 and J usage is TRBJ2-5; 7 bases are shared with TRBD1. Per the germline V gene, CDR1 is WNHNN and CDR2 is SYGVQD (reference sequence). This CDR3 contains 14 residues. Losses at the gene ends were 6 bases for V and 5 bases for J; bases not matched to a gene: 9. Here the CDR3 reads CASSKTGSGETQYF. DNA of the CDR3: TGCGCCAGCAGCAAGACAGGGTCTGGGGAGACCCAGTACTTC.

The chain couples TRBV30 to TRBJ1-1, with 7 bases aligning to TRBD1. Germline CDR1 and CDR2: GTSNPN and SVGIG (reference sequence). V dropped 1 base and J dropped 4; count of bases not matched to a gene: 3. The CDR3 sequence is 13 residues long. This CDR3 is CAWSGYRGTEAFF. The CDR3 DNA follows: TGTGCCTGGAGTGGATACAGGGGCACTGAAGCTTTCTTT.

The chain employs TRBV5-1 and TRBJ1-2; TRBD1 is a possible D gene (5 bases). The CDR3 spans 14 residues. The germline V and J ends were trimmed by 7 bases and 4 bases, with 17 bases remaining between them. Germline CDR1 is SGHRS and CDR2 is YFSETQ. The CDR3 spells CASGVTGTSYGYTF. CDR3 nucleotide sequence: TGCGCCAGCGGAGTTACAGGTACATCCTATGGCTACACCTTC.

This chain connects TRBV5-1 to TRBJ2-7; D is possibly TRBD2 (6 bases). Germline V gene data show CDR1 as SGHRS and CDR2 as YFSETQ. The length of the CDR3 is 15 residues. V dropped 6 bases and J dropped 2 bases, with 18 bases sitting between them. CDR3 sequence: CASNAGPGTPYEQYF. In DNA form, the CDR3 reads TGCGCCAGCAACGCCGGGCCGGGGACTCCCTACGAGCAGTACTTC.

The rearrangement links TRBV3-1 (or the pseudogene TRBV3-2) to TRBJ2-1, with D unclear. Trimming cost V 1 base and J 7 bases, with 5 bases left between them. Germline CDR1 is LGHDT and CDR2 is YNNKEL (reference sequence). The CDR3 length is 12 residues. In DNA, the CDR3 is TGTGCCAGCAGCCAAGTTCCGAATGAGCAGTTCTTC. Protein sequence: CASSQVPNEQFF.